The clone carrying this T cell receptor beta chain was seen a handful of times. The antigen remains unidentified. The record originates from a study of T cell responses to AZD1222 COVID-19 vaccine. Profiled with immunoSEQ multiplex PCR; TCRdb holds only in-frame clones, not every one. The profile shows 95,000 to 150,000 clones, 80% to 90% of them singletons. The CDR3 contains 12 residues. The V gene lost 4 bases and the J gene lost 2 bases, with 5 bases spanning the gap. Germline loops: CDR1 MGHDK, CDR2 SYGVNS. General study points: Of the AZD1222 recipients, only six or seven were seropositive at baseline. Within unmutated variant regions lay the reported targets of nearly half of spike-specific TCRs. White British donors predominated, females outnumbered males, and clonal diversity was possibly underestimated. Following two doses of AZD1222, Spike-specific TCR breadth and depth rose.

The rearrangement joins TRBV25-1 to TRBJ2-5; D remains ambiguous. This sample comprised peripheral blood, obtained on day 0 of AZD1222 vaccination. The sequence came from an adult in good health. CDR3 nucleotide sequence: TGTGCCAGCAGTGGAGAGCAAGAGACCCAGTACTTC. This translates into CASSGEQETQYF.